This T cell receptor (beta chain) appears in the sequencing data of a study of blood T cell repertoires in COVID-19. Looking at the study overall: Sources were T cells, B-cell-depleted T cells, or PBMCs; the material itself was cDNA or gDNA.

Measured with immunoSEQ multiplex PCR; TCRdb has only the in-frame clones, and not every one. The sample records a few hundred thousand clones, approximately 83% being singletons. Before being deemed recovered, Cohort 3 donors had two negative PCRs, clearance, or symptom resolution. This clone was seen just once. Input material: PBMCs or T cells enriched from blood (not recorded which). This clonotype originated in a man aged 45-60 years who had recovered from COVID-19.

CDR3 DNA sequence: TGTGCCAGCGGGGGACAGTCCGAGAGAGATACGCAGTATTTT. Protein product: CASGGQSERDTQYF. This chain links TRBV2 with TRBJ2-3, with TRBD1 matching over 7 bases. This CDR3 region has 14 residues. Trimming took 8 bases from V and 5 from J; bases not matched to a gene: 10. Per germline, CDR1 SNHLY and CDR2 FYNNEI.